This TCR beta chain was documented in a study of blood T cell repertoires in COVID-19. Study summary: Specimens from acute and convalescent COVID-19 originated in the United States, Italy and Spain. From T cells, B-cell-depleted T cells, or PBMCs came the material, which was cDNA or gDNA.

In the source study's methods: From reference gene primer amplification, estimates of nucleated cell counts were derived. Profiling relied on immunoSEQ multiplex PCR, and the TCRdb table lists in-frame clones only, not all of them. V, J and clone size derive from that table, while D and trimming were established from the DNA sequence. Found here are roughly 170,000 clones, around 87% of them singletons; the top ten hold approximately 2.5%. The V segment lost 4 bases and the J segment 1 base; nucleotides outside the gene matches: 4. Germline V gene sequence: CDR1 SGHRS, CDR2 YFSETQ. The CDR3 is 15 amino acids.

The sample consisted of peripheral blood. The TCR was taken from a man aged 35 to 55 with active or convalescent COVID-19. The chain employs TRBV5-1 and TRBJ1-1, with 10 bases identical to TRBD1. CDR3 sequence reads: CASSTGTGENTEAFF. The CDR3 nucleotides read TGCGCCAGCAGCACCGGGACAGGGGAGAACACTGAAGCTTTCTTT.